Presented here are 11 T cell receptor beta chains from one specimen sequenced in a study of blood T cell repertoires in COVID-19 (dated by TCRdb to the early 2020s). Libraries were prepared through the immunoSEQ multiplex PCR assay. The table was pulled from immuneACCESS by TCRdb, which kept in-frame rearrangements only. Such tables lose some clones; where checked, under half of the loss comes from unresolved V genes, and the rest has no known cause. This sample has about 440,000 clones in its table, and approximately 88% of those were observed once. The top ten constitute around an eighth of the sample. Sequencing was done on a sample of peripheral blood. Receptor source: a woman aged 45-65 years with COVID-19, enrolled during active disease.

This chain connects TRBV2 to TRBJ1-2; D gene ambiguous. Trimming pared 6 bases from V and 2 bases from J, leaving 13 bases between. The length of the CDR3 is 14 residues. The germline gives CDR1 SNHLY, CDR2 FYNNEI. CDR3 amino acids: CASRSTWANYGYTF. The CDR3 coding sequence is TGTGCCAGCAGGTCGACCTGGGCCAACTATGGCTACACCTTC.

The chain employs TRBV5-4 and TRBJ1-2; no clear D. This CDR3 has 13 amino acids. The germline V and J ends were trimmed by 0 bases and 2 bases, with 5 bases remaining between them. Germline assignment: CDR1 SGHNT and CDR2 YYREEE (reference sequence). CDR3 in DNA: TGTGCCAGCAGCTTGGGGCAGAACTATGGCTACACCTTC. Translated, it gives CASSLGQNYGYTF.

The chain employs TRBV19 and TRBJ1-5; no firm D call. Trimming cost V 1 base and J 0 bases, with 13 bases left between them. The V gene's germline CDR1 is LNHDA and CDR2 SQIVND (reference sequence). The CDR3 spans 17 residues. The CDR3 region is CASSIVWAGRSNQPQHF. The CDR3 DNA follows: TGTGCCAGTAGTATAGTATGGGCCGGTCGTAGCAATCAGCCCCAGCATTTT.

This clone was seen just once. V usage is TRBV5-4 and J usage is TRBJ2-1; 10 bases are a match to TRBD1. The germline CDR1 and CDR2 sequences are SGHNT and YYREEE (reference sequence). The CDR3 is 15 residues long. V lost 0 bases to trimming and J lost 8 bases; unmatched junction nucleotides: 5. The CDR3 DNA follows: TGTGCCAGCAGCTTGGGACAGGGGGCTGTCGATGAGCAGTTCTTC. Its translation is CASSLGQGAVDEQFF. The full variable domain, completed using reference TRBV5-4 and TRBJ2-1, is ETGVTQSPTHLIKTRGQQVTLRCSSQSGHNTVSWYQQALGQGPQFIFQYYREEENGRGNFPPRFSGLQFPNYSSELNVNALELDDSALYLCASSLGQGAVDEQFFGPGTRLTVL.

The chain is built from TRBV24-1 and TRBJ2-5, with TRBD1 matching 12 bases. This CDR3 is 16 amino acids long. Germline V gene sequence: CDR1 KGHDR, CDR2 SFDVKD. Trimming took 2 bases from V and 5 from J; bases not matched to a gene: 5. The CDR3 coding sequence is TGTGCCACCAGTGATTCGGGGACAGGGGGCTTGGAGACCCAGTACTTC. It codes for CATSDSGTGGLETQYF.

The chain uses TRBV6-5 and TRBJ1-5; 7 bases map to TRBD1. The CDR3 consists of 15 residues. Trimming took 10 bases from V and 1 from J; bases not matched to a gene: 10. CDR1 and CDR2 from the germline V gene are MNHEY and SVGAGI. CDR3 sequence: CATSGGTDSNQPQHF. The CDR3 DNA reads TGTGCCACCTCAGGAGGGACAGACAGCAATCAGCCCCAGCATTTT.

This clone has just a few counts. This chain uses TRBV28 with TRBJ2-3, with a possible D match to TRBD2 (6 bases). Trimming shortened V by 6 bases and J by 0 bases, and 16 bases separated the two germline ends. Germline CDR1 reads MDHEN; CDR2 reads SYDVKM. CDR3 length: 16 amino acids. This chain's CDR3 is CASRSRGTPSTDTQYF. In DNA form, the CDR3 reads TGTGCCAGCAGGTCCCGGGGGACGCCGAGCACAGATACGCAGTATTTT.

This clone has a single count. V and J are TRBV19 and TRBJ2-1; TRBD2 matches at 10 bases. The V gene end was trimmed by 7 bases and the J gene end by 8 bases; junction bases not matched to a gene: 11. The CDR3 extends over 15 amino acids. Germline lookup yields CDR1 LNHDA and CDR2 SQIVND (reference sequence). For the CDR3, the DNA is TGTGCCAGTAATAAAGCGGGGGGGCTTTTGGATGAGCAGTTCTTC. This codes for CASNKAGGLLDEQFF.

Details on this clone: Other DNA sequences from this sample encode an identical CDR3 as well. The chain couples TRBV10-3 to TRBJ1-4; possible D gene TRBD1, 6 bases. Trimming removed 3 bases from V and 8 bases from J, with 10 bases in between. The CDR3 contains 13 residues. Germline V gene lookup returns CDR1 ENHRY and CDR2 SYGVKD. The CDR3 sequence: CAISDGQGEKLFF. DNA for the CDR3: TGTGCCATCAGTGACGGTCAGGGGGAAAAACTGTTTTTT.

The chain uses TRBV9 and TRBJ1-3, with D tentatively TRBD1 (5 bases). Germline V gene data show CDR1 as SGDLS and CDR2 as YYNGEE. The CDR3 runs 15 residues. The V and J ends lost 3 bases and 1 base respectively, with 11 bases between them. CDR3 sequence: CASSARSGSGNTIYF. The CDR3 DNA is TGTGCCAGCAGCGCCCGCTCAGGGTCTGGAAACACCATATATTTT.

The CDR3 DNA is TGCGCCAGCAGCATGGGCGGGGGGCCGAGTAATGAGCAGTTCTTC. Its translation: CASSMGGGPSNEQFF. This rearrangement joins TRBV5-1 to TRBJ2-1, with 8 bases aligning to TRBD2. The CDR3 is made up of 15 amino acids. The trim removed 4 bases at V and 7 bases at J, leaving 10 bases unmatched. Germline V lookup: CDR1 SGHRS, CDR2 YFSETQ.